Each of the 10 T cell receptor beta chains below was sequenced from the same sample in a study of post-analysis software for immune sequencing data. Findings and caveats of the study: Controls had lower frequencies than patients of 4 or 5 TRBV segments, which included TRBV5-6, TRBV5-1 and TRBV20-1.

Sequencing libraries made from TCR beta cDNA carried unique molecular identifiers. Each CDR3 protein is one row after TCRdb ran MiXCR on the PCR reads. The data show roughly 800,000 distinct CDR3 sequences, approximately 53% seen once. No cognate antigen is known for these TCRs. Sequencing was done on a sample of blood. The receptors originated from a girl aged 10 to 17 with multiple sclerosis.

J is TRBJ2-6 and V is TRBV7-9, with D possibly TRBD1 on 6 matching bases. Germline assignment: CDR1 SEHNR and CDR2 FQNEAQ (reference sequence). This CDR3 comprises 14 residues. The V and J ends lost 7 bases and 1 base respectively, with 8 bases between them. The CDR3 DNA sequence: TGTGCCAGCAACACAGGGTCTGGGGCCAACGTCCTGACTTTC. It encodes CASNTGSGANVLTF.

The chain links TRBV4-1 to TRBJ2-1; the match to TRBD2 covers 8 bases. V lost 3 bases, J lost 3 bases, and 4 bases stayed unmatched. Germline V gives CDR1 MGHRA, CDR2 YSYEKL. The CDR3 is made up of 15 amino acids. The CDR3 spells CASSHQTSGYNEQFF. The CDR3 nucleotides read TGCGCCAGCAGCCACCAAACTAGCGGCTACAATGAGCAGTTCTTC.

J is TRBJ2-1 and V is TRBV12-3 or TRBV12-4; D not resolved. The CDR3 loop spans 13 amino acids. Trimming took 3 bases from V and 8 from J, leaving 11 bases between them. The CDR3 protein is CASSFIFPDEQFF. CDR3 DNA: TGTGCCAGCAGTTTTATATTCCCTGATGAGCAGTTCTTC.

CDR3 residues: CSARGASGRAETQYF. In nucleotides, the CDR3 is TGCAGTGCTAGAGGGGCCAGCGGGAGGGCCGAGACCCAGTACTTC. The rearrangement links TRBV20-1 to TRBJ2-5; 10 nucleotides match TRBD2. V lost 1 base, J lost 5 bases, and 7 bases stayed unmatched. This CDR3 contains 15 residues. Germline CDR1 DFQATT, CDR2 SNEGSKA (reference sequence).

This clonotype was observed a few times. The rearrangement joins TRBV29-1 to TRBJ2-1; 13 nucleotides align to TRBD2. Trimming took 2 bases from V and 4 from J; bases not matched to a gene: 5. CDR3 length: 16 residues. Germline CDR1 and CDR2: SQVTM and ANQGSEA. For the CDR3, the DNA is TGCAGCGTTGAAACCAGGGGACTAGCGGGGTACAATGAGCAGTTCTTC. Translating gives CSVETRGLAGYNEQFF.

J is TRBJ2-1 and V is TRBV4-2, with 8 nucleotides matching TRBD2. The ends lost 3 bases at V and 4 bases at J; junction bases unmatched: 8. The CDR3 has 16 amino acids. Germline-derived CDR1 and CDR2 are LGHNA and YNFKEQ. CDR3 amino acids: CASSQGAGVAYNEQFF. The CDR3 region has the DNA TGTGCCAGCAGCCAGGGAGCGGGGGTGGCATACAATGAGCAGTTCTTC.

This clonotype has just a few counts. The chain links TRBV20-1 to TRBJ2-5, with 8 bases matching TRBD1. The CDR3 runs to 12 residues. Looked up from germline, CDR1 is DFQATT and CDR2 is SNEGSKA (reference sequence). V dropped 6 bases and J dropped 8; count of bases not matched to a gene: 8. CDR3 sequence (DNA): TGCAGTGCAGCTACAGGGGGAGGAACCCAGTACTTC. Protein: CSAATGGGTQYF.

The chain couples TRBV6-6 to TRBJ2-1; D unclear. V lost 8 bases and J 8 bases, leaving 16 bases between the germline ends. CDR3 length equals 13 residues. CDR1 and CDR2 from the germline V gene are MNHNY and SVGAGI (reference sequence). The CDR3 loop is CASGLRLLDEQFF. The CDR3 bases are TGTGCCAGCGGGCTCCGACTCCTTGATGAGCAGTTCTTC.

The CDR3 region has the DNA TGTGCCAGCAGTGAAGAGGGGGGGAGAGAGACCCAGTACTTC. Encoded protein: CASSEEGGRETQYF. This rearrangement joins TRBV2 to TRBJ2-4, with a tentative D call TRBD2 (7 bases). The J call is doubtful: the DNA matches TRBJ2-5 better. Germline-derived CDR1 and CDR2 are SNHLY and FYNNEI. The CDR3 is 14 amino acids.

This rearrangement joins TRBV7-8 to TRBJ2-1; TRBD2 is a possible D gene (5 bases). The CDR3 has 17 amino acids. From germline, CDR1 is SGHVS and CDR2 FQNEAQ. The V end lost 0 bases, the J end lost 6 bases, and 18 bases lay between the germline ends. CDR3: CASSLAIPGERSNEQFF. DNA of the CDR3: TGTGCCAGCAGCTTAGCGATCCCCGGAGAGCGGAGCAATGAGCAGTTCTTC.